Below are 6 T cell receptor beta chains sequenced from a single sample in a study of T cell responses to AZD1222 COVID-19 vaccine (dated by TCRdb to 2020 to 2022). Preparation of the library involved the immunoSEQ multiplex PCR assay. The immuneACCESS repertoire file appears here via TCRdb, limited to in-frame rearrangements. These files lack a portion of the clones; in checked studies, under half of the deficit traces to unresolved V genes, and the cause of the others is not known. The sample profile shows 140,000 to 150,000 clones; 75% to 95% of them were found once. 2.5% to 3% of the sample rests with the top ten. The time point label of this sample denotes: baseline before first vaccination. This sample's treatment or condition label indicates: meningococcal conjugate vaccine given as trial control. Sample: peripheral blood, taken on day 0 of MenACWY control vaccination. The receptors originated from an adult in good health.

For the CDR3, the DNA is TGCGCCAGCAGCCAAGAATTGAGGGGCTTCACTGAAGCTTTCTTT. This codes for CASSQELRGFTEAFF. The chain carries TRBV4-1 and TRBJ1-1, with a weak D call TRBD1 (5 bases). Germline values: CDR1 MGHRA, CDR2 YSYEKL. CDR3 length equals 15 residues. V lost 0 bases and J lost 4, with 12 bases in between.

On this clone: Compared with germline, one end of the junction differs, possibly owing to a read error. This rearrangement joins TRBV2 to TRBJ2-1, with TRBD2 matching over 7 bases. CDR1 SNHLY and CDR2 FYNNEI come from the germline V gene. The CDR3 is 15 amino acids. The CDR3: CASSEDLAALNEQFF. The CDR3 DNA sequence: TGTGCCAGCAGCGAAGATCTAGCGGCCCTCAATGAGCAGTTCTTC. The variable domain in full, completed from reference TRBV2 and TRBJ2-1, reads EPEVTQTPSHQVTQMGQEVILRCVPISNHLYFYWYRQILGQKVEFLVSFYNNEISEKSEIFDDQFSVERPDGSNFTLKIRSTKLEDSAMYFCASSEDLAALNEQFFGPGTRLTVL.

This chain links TRBV28 with TRBJ1-5, with unresolved D. V was shortened by 8 bases and J by 7 bases, with 15 bases between the two germline ends. The CDR3 loop spans 13 amino acids. Germline assignment: CDR1 MDHEN and CDR2 SYDVKM. The CDR3 region is CASLTKGGQPQHF. Written as DNA, the CDR3 is TGTGCCAGCCTTACAAAAGGCGGGCAGCCCCAGCATTTT. Full variable domain (rest looked up from reference TRBV28 and TRBJ1-5): DVKVTQSSRYLVKRTGEKVFLECVQDMDHENMFWYRQDPGLGLRLIYFSYDVKMKEKGDIPEGYSVSREKKERFSLILESASTNQTSMYLCASLTKGGQPQHFGDGTRLSIL.

The V call is TRBV14, the J call TRBJ2-7, with D perhaps TRBD1 (6 bases). The CDR3 loop spans 16 amino acids. With 2 bases removed from V and 2 bases from J, the gap between germline ends came to 16 bases. The germline V gene encodes CDR1 SGHDN and CDR2 FVKESK. For the CDR3, the DNA is TGTGCCAGCAGCCAATCTAGCCCCTGGGGGCCCTACGAGCAGTACTTC. Protein sequence: CASSQSSPWGPYEQYF.

The V call is TRBV27, the J call TRBJ1-5; D unresolved. V was clipped by 3 bases and J by 7 bases, with 13 bases between them. CDR1 and CDR2 from the germline V gene are MNHEY and SMNVEV (reference sequence). The CDR3 spans 14 residues. The CDR3 nucleotides read TGTGCCAGCAGTTTCCAAAGGGAAAGCCAGCCCCAGCATTTT. Its protein is CASSFQRESQPQHF.

The chain employs TRBV5-6 and TRBJ1-1; the D is unclear. V lost 2 bases and J lost 0, with 8 bases in between. Looked up from germline, CDR1 is SGHDT and CDR2 is YYEEEE. The CDR3 is 14 amino acids. The CDR3 reads CASSFQQMNTEAFF. As DNA, the CDR3 is TGTGCCAGCAGCTTCCAGCAAATGAACACTGAAGCTTTCTTT.